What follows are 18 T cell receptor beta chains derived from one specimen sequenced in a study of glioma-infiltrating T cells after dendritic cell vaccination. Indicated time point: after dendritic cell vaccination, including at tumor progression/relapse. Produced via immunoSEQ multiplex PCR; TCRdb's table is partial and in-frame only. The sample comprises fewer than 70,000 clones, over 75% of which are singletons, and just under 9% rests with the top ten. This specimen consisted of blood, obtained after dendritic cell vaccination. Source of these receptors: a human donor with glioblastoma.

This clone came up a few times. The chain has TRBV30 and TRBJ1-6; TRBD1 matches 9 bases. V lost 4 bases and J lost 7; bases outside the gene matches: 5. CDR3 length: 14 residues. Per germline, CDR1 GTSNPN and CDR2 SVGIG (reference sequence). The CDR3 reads CAWKQGASNSPLHF. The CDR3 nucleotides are TGTGCCTGGAAACAGGGGGCGTCAAATTCACCCCTCCACTTT.

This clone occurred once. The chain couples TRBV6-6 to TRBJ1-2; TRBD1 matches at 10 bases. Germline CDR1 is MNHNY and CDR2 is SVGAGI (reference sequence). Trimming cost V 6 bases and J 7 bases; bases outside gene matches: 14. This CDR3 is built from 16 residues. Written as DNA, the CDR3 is TGTGCCAGCAGCCCTTATAATGTGGGACAGGGGCTTGGCTACACCTTC. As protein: CASSPYNVGQGLGYTF.

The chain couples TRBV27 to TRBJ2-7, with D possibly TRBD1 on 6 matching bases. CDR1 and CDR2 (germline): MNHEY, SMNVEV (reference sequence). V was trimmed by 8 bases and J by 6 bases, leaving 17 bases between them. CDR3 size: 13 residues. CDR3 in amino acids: CASREGVLAEQYF. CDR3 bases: TGTGCCAGCCGAGAGGGGGTGTTAGCCGAGCAGTACTTC.

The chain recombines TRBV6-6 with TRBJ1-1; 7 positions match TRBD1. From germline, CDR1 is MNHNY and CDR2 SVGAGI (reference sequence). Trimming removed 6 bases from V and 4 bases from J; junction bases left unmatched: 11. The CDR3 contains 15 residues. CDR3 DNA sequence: TGTGCCAGCAGAAGCCAGGGGGGATTAGGCACTGAAGCTTTCTTT. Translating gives CASRSQGGLGTEAFF.

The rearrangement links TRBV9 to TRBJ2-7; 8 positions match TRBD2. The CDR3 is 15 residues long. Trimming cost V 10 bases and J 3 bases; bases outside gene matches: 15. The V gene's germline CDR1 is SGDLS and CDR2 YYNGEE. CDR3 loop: CASHPGLGSIYEQYF. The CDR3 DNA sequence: TGTGCCTCCCACCCGGGACTAGGATCGATCTACGAGCAGTACTTC.

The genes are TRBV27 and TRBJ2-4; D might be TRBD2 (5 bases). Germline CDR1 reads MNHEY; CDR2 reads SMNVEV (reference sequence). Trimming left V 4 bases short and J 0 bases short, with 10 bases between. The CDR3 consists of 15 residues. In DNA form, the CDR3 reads TGTGCCAGCAGTTCCCCCGGGATAGCCAAAAACATTCAGTACTTC. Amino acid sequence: CASSSPGIAKNIQYF.

In nucleotides, the CDR3 is TGCGCCAGCAGTCCCCTTACTAGCGGGGGGGCGGACACCGGGGAGCTGTTTTTT. This codes for CASSPLTSGGADTGELFF. V usage is TRBV10-1 and J usage is TRBJ2-2; 13 bases are shared with TRBD2. The CDR3 contains 18 residues. J gave up 3 bases and V 5 bases, and 9 bases lay outside the gene matches. The germline V gene encodes CDR1 WNHNN and CDR2 SYGVQD (reference sequence).

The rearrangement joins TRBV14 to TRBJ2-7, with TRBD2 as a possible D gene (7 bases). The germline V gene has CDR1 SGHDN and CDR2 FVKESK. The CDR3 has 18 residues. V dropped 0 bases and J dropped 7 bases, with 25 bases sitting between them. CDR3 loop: CASSQDFRAAGAQGEQYF. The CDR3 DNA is TGTGCCAGCAGCCAAGACTTCCGCGCGGCGGGGGCCCAGGGGGAGCAGTACTTC.

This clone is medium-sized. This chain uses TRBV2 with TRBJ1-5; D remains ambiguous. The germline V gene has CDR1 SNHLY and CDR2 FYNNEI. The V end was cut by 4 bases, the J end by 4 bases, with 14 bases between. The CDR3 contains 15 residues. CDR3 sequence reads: CASSVGQYHNQPQHF. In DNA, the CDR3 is TGTGCCAGCAGTGTGGGCCAGTATCATAATCAGCCCCAGCATTTT.

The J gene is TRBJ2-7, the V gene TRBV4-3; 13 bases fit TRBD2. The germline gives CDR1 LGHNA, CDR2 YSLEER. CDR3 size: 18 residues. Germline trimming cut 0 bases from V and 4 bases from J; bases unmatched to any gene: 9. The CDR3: CASSQDRTSGGLMYEQYF. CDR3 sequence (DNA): TGCGCCAGCAGCCAAGATCGGACTAGCGGGGGCCTCATGTACGAGCAGTACTTC.

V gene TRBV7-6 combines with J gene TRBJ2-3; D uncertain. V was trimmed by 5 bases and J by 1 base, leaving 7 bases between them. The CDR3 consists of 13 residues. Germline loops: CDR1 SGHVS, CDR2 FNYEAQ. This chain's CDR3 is CASSRTGTDTQYF. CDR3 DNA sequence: TGTGCCAGCAGCCGAACGGGCACAGATACGCAGTATTTT.

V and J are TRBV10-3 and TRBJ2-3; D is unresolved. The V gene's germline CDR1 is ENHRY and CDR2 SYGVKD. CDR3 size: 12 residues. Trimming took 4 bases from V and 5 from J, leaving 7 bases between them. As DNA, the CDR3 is TGTGCCATCAGTGTAGAAGAAGATACGCAGTATTTT. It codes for CAISVEEDTQYF.

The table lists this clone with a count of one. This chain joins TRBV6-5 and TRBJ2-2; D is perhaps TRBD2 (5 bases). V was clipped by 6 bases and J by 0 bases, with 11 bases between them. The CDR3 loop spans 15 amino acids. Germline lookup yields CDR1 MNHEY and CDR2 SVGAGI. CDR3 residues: CASRRTETNTGELFF. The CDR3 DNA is TGTGCCAGCAGGCGGACTGAAACGAACACCGGGGAGCTGTTTTTT.

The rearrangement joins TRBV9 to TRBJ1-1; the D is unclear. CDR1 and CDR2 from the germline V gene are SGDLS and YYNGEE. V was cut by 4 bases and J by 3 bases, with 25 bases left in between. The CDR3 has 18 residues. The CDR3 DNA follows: TGTGCCAGCAGCCGTACCCGAGATTGGGTTTTTGCGGACACTGAAGCTTTCTTT. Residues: CASSRTRDWVFADTEAFF.

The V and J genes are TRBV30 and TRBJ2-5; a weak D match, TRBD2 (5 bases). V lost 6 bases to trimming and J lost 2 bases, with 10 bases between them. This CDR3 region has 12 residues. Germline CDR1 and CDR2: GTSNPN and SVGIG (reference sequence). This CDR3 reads CACTGLQETQYF. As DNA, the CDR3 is TGTGCCTGTACCGGACTGCAAGAGACCCAGTACTTC.

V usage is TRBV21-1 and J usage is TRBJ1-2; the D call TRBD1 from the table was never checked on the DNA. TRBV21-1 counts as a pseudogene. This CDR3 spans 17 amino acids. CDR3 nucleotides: TGTGCCAGCAGTTACCGGGACAGAAAGCCTTCTAACTATGGCTACACCTTC. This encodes CASSYRDRKPSNYGYTF.

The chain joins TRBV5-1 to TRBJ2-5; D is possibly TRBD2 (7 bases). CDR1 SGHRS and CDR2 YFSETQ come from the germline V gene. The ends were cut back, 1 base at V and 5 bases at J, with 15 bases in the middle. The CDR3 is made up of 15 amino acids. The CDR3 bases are TGCGCCAGCAGCTTGACGGGGGGCGCTTCGGAGACCCAGTACTTC. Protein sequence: CASSLTGGASETQYF.

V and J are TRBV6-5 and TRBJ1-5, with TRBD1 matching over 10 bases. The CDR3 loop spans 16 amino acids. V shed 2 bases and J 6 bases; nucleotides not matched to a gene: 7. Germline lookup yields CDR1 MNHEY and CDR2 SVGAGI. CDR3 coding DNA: TGTGCCAGCAGTTACGCGGGACAGGGGAGCGGTCAGCCCCAGCATTTT. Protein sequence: CASSYAGQGSGQPQHF.